This T cell receptor beta chain was observed in a study of blood T cell repertoires in COVID-19. The data were produced by immunoSEQ multiplex PCR, yet TCRdb's version contains in-frame clones alone and is incomplete. This table holds tens of thousands of clones, 90% found once. In this sample, this clone turned up once. Germline lookup yields CDR1 SGHNT and CDR2 YYREEE (reference sequence). V was clipped by 4 bases and J by 3 bases; unmatched bases: 8. The CDR3 runs to 15 residues. The gene calls are TRBV5-4 and TRBJ2-3; 7 nucleotides agree with TRBD1. Input material: peripheral blood. The receptor was derived from a man in his sixties or seventies with acute or convalescent COVID-19. This CDR3 reads CASSTGQEVTDTQYF. In DNA form, the CDR3 reads TGTGCCAGCAGCACCGGACAGGAGGTTACAGATACGCAGTATTTT.